One sample yielded the 9 T cell receptor beta chains listed below, sequenced in a study of T cell responses to AZD1222 COVID-19 vaccine (dated by TCRdb to about 2021). Library preparation employed the immunoSEQ multiplex PCR assay. TCRdb's version of the immuneACCESS table is confined to in-frame rearrangements and falls short of the full clone set. An unresolved V gene accounts for under half of the shortfall where checked; the remainder is of unknown origin. A total of about 140,000 clones appear in this sample, about 92% of them only once. The ten largest clones take up roughly 12% of the sample. The label giving this sample's time point can be read as: sample from adult after SARS-CoV-2 infection, after symptom onset. The material sequenced was peripheral blood, taken after recovery from COVID-19. These receptor sequences come from an adult who had recovered from COVID-19.

The V gene is TRBV9, the J gene TRBJ2-2; 7 bases are a match to TRBD1. CDR1 and CDR2 from the germline V gene are SGDLS and YYNGEE. V was pared by 1 base and J by 3 bases, with 3 bases of the junction left unmatched. The CDR3 length is 15 residues. CDR3 coding DNA: TGTGCCAGCAGCGTACGAGGGGGCGACACCGGGGAGCTGTTTTTT. Translating it yields CASSVRGGDTGELFF.

The rearrangement links TRBV29-1 to TRBJ1-1, with D possibly TRBD1 on 5 matching bases. The CDR3 covers 15 residues. CDR1 is SQVTM, CDR2 ANQGSEA, per germline. With 5 bases removed from V and 0 bases from J, the gap between germline ends came to 16 bases. CDR3 bases: TGCAGCGTTTCTCGAGGCAGGGTACTGAACACTGAAGCTTTCTTT. Translated: CSVSRGRVLNTEAFF.

The chain combines TRBV7-9 with TRBJ2-7, with D maybe TRBD2 (6 bases). V shed 5 bases and J shed 3 bases, with 17 bases lying between them. The CDR3 loop spans 15 amino acids. CDR1 and CDR2 (germline): SEHNR, FQNEAQ (reference sequence). The CDR3 nucleotides are TGTGCCAGCAGCCCAAGAGGTCAGGGAGGCTACGAGCAGTACTTC. Its translation is CASSPRGQGGYEQYF.

J is TRBJ2-5 and V is TRBV24-1; D is ambiguous. The length of the CDR3 is 14 residues. The germline V gene has CDR1 KGHDR and CDR2 SFDVKD. Trimming pared 1 base from V and 1 base from J, leaving 6 bases between. The DNA for the CDR3 is TGTGCCACCAGTGATTTAAGGACCCAAGAGACCCAGTACTTC. Its protein is CATSDLRTQETQYF.

The V and J genes are TRBV18 and TRBJ2-1, with 10 bases matching TRBD2. The V segment lost 3 bases and the J segment 5 bases; nucleotides outside the gene matches: 7. The length of the CDR3 is 16 residues. The germline gives CDR1 KGHSH, CDR2 LQKENI. CDR3 sequence (DNA): TGTGCCAGCTCACCCCCTAGCGGGAGAAAGGACAATGAGCAGTTCTTC. Translated, it gives CASSPPSGRKDNEQFF.

This sequence joins TRBV7-9 and TRBJ1-1; D gene uncertain. V lost 0 bases and J 10 bases, leaving 6 bases between the germline ends. Germline loops: CDR1 SEHNR, CDR2 FQNEAQ (reference sequence). The CDR3 sequence is 11 residues long. Here the CDR3 reads CASSLAAGAFF. CDR3 bases: TGTGCCAGCAGCTTAGCGGCAGGAGCTTTCTTT.

The chain has TRBV19 and TRBJ2-3, with TRBD2 matching 15 bases. The germline CDR1 and CDR2 sequences are LNHDA and SQIVND (reference sequence). The junction had 4 bases not matched to a gene; V was cut back by 2 bases and J by 4 bases. The CDR3 has 17 amino acids. CDR3: CASSILGLAGGADTQYF. In DNA, the CDR3 is TGTGCCAGTAGTATACTAGGACTAGCGGGAGGGGCAGATACGCAGTATTTT.

The chain employs TRBV28 and TRBJ2-3, with TRBD2 identical over 8 bases. The CDR3 runs to 17 residues. V was pared by 4 bases and J by 3 bases, with 12 bases of the junction left unmatched. Looked up from germline, CDR1 is MDHEN and CDR2 is SYDVKM. In DNA, the CDR3 is TGTGCCAGCAGTTGGCGAGCGGGGGCCGTGGGAACAGATACGCAGTATTTT. Amino acids: CASSWRAGAVGTDTQYF.

This chain uses TRBV7-2 with TRBJ2-7; D remains unclear. CDR3 length equals 14 residues. V gave up 7 bases and J gave up 4 bases, with 17 bases separating them. Germline CDR1 and CDR2: SGHTA and FQGNSA. CDR3 sequence: CASNPEGRLYEQYF. CDR3 nucleotides: TGTGCCAGCAACCCCGAAGGTCGCCTTTACGAGCAGTACTTC.